Given below is one T cell receptor beta chain in context. Its recognized antigen is unknown. No base qualities exist here, and no much larger clone lies one base off it. These data are taken from a study of T cell responses to AZD1222 COVID-19 vaccine (dated by TCRdb to about 2021). In the study overall: AZD1222 recipients whose second dose came at about 4 weeks and those whose second dose came at about 12 weeks were combined into one group, since spike-specific TCR depth and breadth did not differ between the two schedules. TCR sequencing covered more than 230 trial participants: approximately 200 given two doses of AZD1222 and some 25 given two doses of MenACWY control vaccine. Enrollment into the trials was organized by age into subgroups of 18-55, 56-69 and 70-plus years, and those subgroups contained about 160, 30 and 59 TCR-sequenced participants, respectively. Study-level results and caveats: Spike-specific TCR breadth and depth rose significantly after two AZD1222 doses compared with day 0 and with MenACWY recipients. Vaccine-associated CD4 TCRs spanned the whole spike protein, with dominant responses in regions 160-218 and 743-854. Because no day 14 peak-response samples were available, the repertoires could be characterized only after the peak T cell response. Only six or seven AZD1222 recipients were SARS-CoV-2 seropositive at baseline, limiting conclusions about previously exposed vaccinees. Nearly half of unique spike-specific TCRs reportedly recognized epitopes outside regions mutated in the B.1.351 and B.1.1.7 variants. Participants were mostly white British and included more females than males, and it was suggested by the authors that clonal diversity may have been underestimated. The 56-69-year group was small, and its depth increase did not reach significance, likely because of low power.

The CDR3 regions of human TCRbeta chains were analyzed by immunosequencing. The study's own analysis went as follows. Repertoire TCRs were checked for matches against a reference library of SARS-CoV-2-specific TCRs that had been generated using the MIRA antigen-specificity platform. Breadth was defined as the fraction of unique TCRs that were SARS-CoV-2-associated, and depth was defined as the fraction of total T cells that were SARS-CoV-2-associated. Each spike-specific TCR was assigned to its reactive spike region and to a CD4 or CD8 class using the MIRA data. Log10-transformed breadth and depth values were compared by one-way ANOVA with Sidak's multiple comparisons tests. This immuneACCESS table, as held by TCRdb, lists in-frame sequences with V and J called but not all clones. Of the missing ones, under half trace to an unresolved V gene in checked studies; the others have no known cause. The V and J calls and clone size were taken over from that table, and D and trimming were inferred from the DNA. In this sample the table shows around 99,000 clones, over 85% of which occur a single time. The ten largest make up roughly an eighth of the sample.

In the paper's terms, the time point label means: baseline before first vaccination. The vaccinee samples were drawn from two UK trials, COV001 and COV002, one of which was a single-blind randomized controlled phase 2/3 trial testing AZD1222 (ChAdOx1 nCoV-19) in healthy adults. For TCRbeta chain sequencing, PBMC samples from trial participants were taken at day 0 and at day 28 after the second dose. From cysteine to phenylalanine, the CDR3 is 13 amino acids long. Only the CDR3 region is kept as DNA, spanning 39 bases read in frame from base 1. The CDR1 and CDR2 encoded by the germline V gene are MNHEY and SVGAGI. V was cut back by 2 bases and J by 3 bases, leaving a gap of 8 bases between them.

The chain was built from TRBV6-5 and TRBJ2-7, with no reliable assignment of the D segment. The sequencing here drew on peripheral blood, taken on day 0 of AZD1222 vaccination. The source is an adult in good health. In nucleotides, the sequence is TGTGCCAGCAGTTACAAGTCCAACTACGAGCAGTACTTC. Translation gives CASSYKSNYEQYF.